This T cell receptor (beta chain) stems from a study of T cells in Graves' hyperthyroidism and ophthalmopathy. The sample holds many counts of this clonotype. V lost 11 bases, J lost 0 bases, and 10 bases lay in between. The CDR3 length is 13 residues. Germline-derived CDR1 and CDR2 are MNHEY and SMNVEV (reference sequence). The CDR3 regions of TCR beta were amplified from RNA transcripts. First-round RT-PCR of the TCR CDR3 relied on the HTBI primer set. TCRdb re-derived calls from the multiplex PCR reads in MiXCR, one entry per CDR3 protein. The table records about 520,000 distinct CDR3 sequences, less than 25% of them present only once.

The rearrangement uses TRBV27 and TRBJ2-2; D tentatively reads TRBD1 or TRBD2 (6 bases each). The receptor's source is a man younger than 30 with Graves' hyperthyroidism. The sequenced sample was blood. DNA of the CDR3: TGTGCCGGGGGGCCCGCGAACACCGGGGAGCTGTTTTTT. It specifies CAGGPANTGELFF.